This entry concerns a single TCR beta chain. The data were obtained in a study of PD-1 blockade in classical Hodgkin lymphoma. Each of the patients experienced relapse following autologous stem cell transplantation, and their brentuximab vedotin exposure differed. Using immunoSEQ multiplex PCR, the repertoire was profiled, and TCRdb retains in-frame clones only, with some absent. The sample has around 10,000 clones, 60% to 80% seen once; the top ten hold 34%. CDR1 is KGHSH and CDR2 is LQKENI in the germline V gene. V lost 3 bases and J 4 bases, leaving 13 bases between the germline ends. The CDR3 is made up of 14 amino acids.

The receptor comes from a human donor with classical Hodgkin lymphoma. The V gene is TRBV18, the J gene TRBJ2-7, with unresolved D. This sample comprised peripheral blood mononuclear cells (PBMCs), obtained before the second cycle of nivolumab. The chain's CDR3 is CASSPSRARYEQYF. For the CDR3, the DNA is TGTGCCAGCTCACCCTCCCGGGCACGATACGAGCAGTACTTC.